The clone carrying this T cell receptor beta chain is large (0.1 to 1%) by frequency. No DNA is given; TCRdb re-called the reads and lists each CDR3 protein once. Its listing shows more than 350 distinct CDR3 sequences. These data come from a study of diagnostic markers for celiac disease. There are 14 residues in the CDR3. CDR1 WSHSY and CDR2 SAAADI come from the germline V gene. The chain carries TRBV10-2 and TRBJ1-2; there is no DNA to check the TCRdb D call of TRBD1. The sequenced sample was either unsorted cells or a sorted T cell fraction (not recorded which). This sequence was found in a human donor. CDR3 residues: CASRNSGTVYGYTF.